The 20 T cell receptor beta chains below all came from one sample that was sequenced in a study of T cells in Graves' hyperthyroidism and ophthalmopathy. RNA transcripts yielded amplified TCR beta CDR3 regions. A set of HTBI primers served as the primers for a first-round RT-PCR of the TCR CDR3. TCRdb fed the multiplex PCR reads into MiXCR, producing one record per CDR3 protein. The sample has about 380,000 distinct CDR3 sequences; approximately 14% are singletons. Specimen: blood. The receptor source for this set is an older woman with Graves' hyperthyroidism.

With regard to this clonotype: A single base separates this from a much larger clone, so it may be a read error. This chain uses TRBV30 with TRBJ2-5; 10 nucleotides agree with TRBD2. The CDR3 is 18 residues long. J lost 1 base, V lost 3 bases, and 14 bases had no gene match. CDR1 is GTSNPN and CDR2 is SVGIG in the germline V gene (reference sequence). CDR3 DNA: TGTGCCTGGAGCCCACATGGACTAGCGGTAGCCCTCCAAGAGACCCAGTACTTC. This codes for CAWSPHGLAVALQETQYF.

This clonotype was picked up many times. The rearrangement joins TRBV6-1 to TRBJ2-5; D is uncertain. This CDR3 has 12 amino acids. V shed 3 bases and J shed 5 bases, with 7 bases lying between them. Germline V gene data show CDR1 as MNHNS and CDR2 as SASEGT. The CDR3 protein is CASSDPLETQYF. The CDR3 DNA reads as TGTGCCAGCAGTGACCCTCTGGAGACCCAGTACTTC.

This clonotype was detected many times. This chain connects TRBV6-2 or TRBV6-3 to TRBJ1-1; D not resolved. Germline V gene lookup returns CDR1 MNHEY and CDR2 SVGEGT. The CDR3 is made up of 12 amino acids. The V gene lost 6 bases and the J gene lost 8 bases, with 13 bases spanning the gap. The CDR3 loop reads CASRPTAREAFF. The CDR3 region has the DNA TGTGCCAGCAGACCGACGGCCAGAGAAGCTTTCTTT.

This clonotype was counted at least ten times. The gene calls are TRBV11-2 and TRBJ1-1; 8 positions match TRBD1. In germline, CDR1 is SGHAT, CDR2 FQNNGV. The CDR3 is 14 amino acids. The J segment lost 6 bases and the V segment lost 1 base, leaving 4 bases of the junction unmatched. This CDR3 reads CASSLGTGWSEAFF. In nucleotides, the CDR3 is TGTGCCAGCAGCTTAGGGACAGGGTGGTCTGAAGCTTTCTTT.

This clonotype appeared a few times. The rearrangement joins TRBV12-3 or TRBV12-4 to TRBJ2-7; 7 bases line up with TRBD2. The CDR3 is 14 amino acids. Trimming took 4 bases from V and 7 from J; bases not matched to a gene: 10. This chain's CDR3 is CASSWLAGVEEQYF. CDR3 sequence (DNA): TGTGCCAGCAGTTGGTTGGCGGGGGTGGAAGAGCAGTACTTC.

There are many counts of this clonotype. The V call is TRBV20-1, the J call TRBJ1-1, with a possible D match to TRBD1 (5 bases). V was clipped by 7 bases and J by 5 bases, with 17 bases between them. The germline V gene encodes CDR1 DFQATT and CDR2 SNEGSKA (reference sequence). The CDR3 is 13 residues long. CDR3 bases: TGCAGTGTAAAGGGCCAGGGTGGTACTGAAGCTTTCTTT. Protein sequence: CSVKGQGGTEAFF.

This clonotype was seen ten or more times. V gene TRBV20-1 combines with J gene TRBJ1-2; a possible D gene is TRBD1 (5 bases). This CDR3 spans 13 amino acids. Germline assignment: CDR1 DFQATT and CDR2 SNEGSKA (reference sequence). Trimming shortened V by 4 bases and J by 4 bases, and 13 bases separated the two germline ends. CDR3 in DNA: TGCAGTGCTAATTCAGGGCTAGGCTATGGCTACACCTTC. Its protein product is CSANSGLGYGYTF.

This clonotype came up a few times. The gene calls are TRBV28 and TRBJ2-5, with 8 positions matching TRBD1. V was clipped by 3 bases and J by 7 bases; unmatched bases: 16. Germline CDR1 is MDHEN and CDR2 is SYDVKM. The CDR3 is 17 amino acids. The CDR3 protein is CASSFSSPDRVTGTQYF. In nucleotides, the CDR3 is TGTGCCAGCAGTTTTTCTTCCCCGGACAGGGTGACAGGGACCCAGTACTTC. The full variable domain, its missing parts supplied by reference TRBV28 and TRBJ2-5, is DVKVTQSSRYLVKRTGEKVFLECVQDMDHENMFWYRQDPGLGLRLIYFSYDVKMKEKGDIPEGYSVSREKKERFSLILESASTNQTSMYLCASSFSSPDRVTGTQYFGPGTRLLVL.

This clonotype was seen many times. The gene calls are TRBV20-1 and TRBJ1-2, with TRBD1 as a possible D gene (5 bases). The germline CDR1 and CDR2 sequences are DFQATT and SNEGSKA (reference sequence). V was pared by 0 bases and J by 8 bases, with 16 bases between. CDR3 size: 14 residues. CDR3 coding DNA: TGCAGTGCTAGAGATGGCGGGGGAGGGGAAGGCTACACCTTC. It is translated as CSARDGGGGEGYTF.

Only a few counts were recorded for this clonotype. V is TRBV19 and J is TRBJ1-1, with 8 bases that match TRBD1. The CDR3 covers 13 residues. Germline-derived CDR1 and CDR2 are LNHDA and SQIVND (reference sequence). After removal of 6 bases from V and 5 bases from J, the junction contained 5 bases not matched to a gene. CDR3 protein: CASRRQGWTEAFF. The CDR3 DNA is TGTGCCAGTAGGCGACAGGGGTGGACTGAAGCTTTCTTT. Complete variable domain (other parts from reference TRBV19 and TRBJ1-1): DGGITQSPKYLFRKEGQNVTLSCEQNLNHDAMYWYRQDPGQGLRLIYYSQIVNDFQKGDIAEGYSVSREKKESFPLTVTSAQKNPTAFYLCASRRQGWTEAFFGQGTRLTVV.

The genes are TRBV19 and TRBJ2-7; D gene ambiguous. Trimming cost V 7 bases and J 1 base, with 11 bases left between them. CDR3 length equals 13 residues. Germline V lookup: CDR1 LNHDA, CDR2 SQIVND (reference sequence). CDR3 sequence: CASMAGTSYEQYF. In nucleotides, the CDR3 is TGTGCCAGTATGGCAGGAACGTCCTACGAGCAGTACTTC.

The rearrangement joins TRBV19 to TRBJ1-2; 7 nucleotides align to TRBD1. The CDR3 has 15 residues. Trimming cost V 4 bases and J 0 bases; bases outside gene matches: 5. Germline lookup yields CDR1 LNHDA and CDR2 SQIVND (reference sequence). The CDR3 is CASSTGTASNYGYTF. The CDR3 coding sequence is TGTGCCAGTAGTACCGGGACAGCCTCTAACTATGGCTACACCTTC. The full variable domain, its missing parts supplied by reference TRBV19 and TRBJ1-2, is DGGITQSPKYLFRKEGQNVTLSCEQNLNHDAMYWYRQDPGQGLRLIYYSQIVNDFQKGDIAEGYSVSREKKESFPLTVTSAQKNPTAFYLCASSTGTASNYGYTFGSGTRLTVV.

This clonotype was seen repeatedly, ten times or more. The gene calls are TRBV6-1 and TRBJ2-7, with D maybe TRBD2 (9 bases). Germline V gene sequence: CDR1 MNHNS, CDR2 SASEGT. There are 15 residues in the CDR3. V lost 7 bases, J lost 6 bases, and 22 bases lay in between. CDR3 sequence: CASIDRGASGVEQYF. DNA of the CDR3: TGTGCCAGCATCGACAGGGGCGCTAGCGGGGTCGAGCAGTACTTC.

The chain couples TRBV20-1 to TRBJ2-7, with 13 bases fitting TRBD2. Germline V gene sequence: CDR1 DFQATT, CDR2 SNEGSKA (reference sequence). There are 15 residues in the CDR3. V lost 5 bases, J lost 5 bases, and 9 bases stayed unmatched. The CDR3 loop is CSARPGLAGIHEQYF. CDR3 bases: TGCAGTGCTCGTCCGGGACTAGCGGGAATCCACGAGCAGTACTTC.

A few counts support this clonotype. This chain uses TRBV24-1 with TRBJ2-3, with 12 positions matching TRBD2. V dropped 6 bases and J dropped 5; count of bases not matched to a gene: 2. The CDR3 loop spans 14 amino acids. Germline assignment: CDR1 KGHDR and CDR2 SFDVKD. CDR3 DNA: TGTGCCACCAGTACGACTAGCGGGAGAGATACGCAGTATTTT. It codes for CATSTTSGRDTQYF.

The CDR3 DNA is TGTGCCTGGAGAGCCGACAGGGGTGTTTTGGACACTGAAGCTTTCTTT. This sequence encodes CAWRADRGVLDTEAFF. The chain joins TRBV30 to TRBJ1-1, with TRBD1 matching over 8 bases. Germline V gene sequence: CDR1 GTSNPN, CDR2 SVGIG (reference sequence). Losses at the gene ends were 3 bases for V and 3 bases for J; bases not matched to a gene: 12. The CDR3 totals 16 residues.

This clonotype was counted ten times or more. This chain joins TRBV18 and TRBJ2-1; unclear D gene. Germline assignment: CDR1 KGHSH and CDR2 LQKENI. The V gene lost 0 bases and the J gene lost 10 bases, with 7 bases spanning the gap. CDR3 length: 12 amino acids. CDR3 DNA sequence: TGTGCCAGCTCACCACCCCTTGGGGAGCAGTTCTTC. This encodes CASSPPLGEQFF.

This clonotype was recorded at least ten times. The genes are TRBV11-2 and TRBJ2-7, with D unclear. The CDR3 spans 15 residues. V was clipped by 5 bases and J by 2 bases, with 16 bases between them. Germline CDR1 is SGHAT and CDR2 is FQNNGV. CDR3 loop: CASSQAPRLAYEQYF. The CDR3 region has the DNA TGTGCCAGCAGCCAAGCCCCTCGTTTGGCCTACGAGCAGTACTTC.

Many counts were recorded for this clonotype. This chain uses TRBV5-1 with TRBJ2-7; 11 bases are a match to TRBD2. V shed 2 bases, J shed 5 bases, and the junction held 6 bases outside the gene matches. This CDR3 spans 15 amino acids. CDR1 and CDR2 from the germline V gene are SGHRS and YFSETQ. The chain's CDR3 is CASSLLAGGPNEQYF. The CDR3 coding sequence is TGCGCCAGCAGCTTATTAGCGGGAGGGCCTAACGAGCAGTACTTC.

This clonotype was counted only a few times. The genes are TRBV7-2 and TRBJ2-7; D assignment may be TRBD1 or TRBD2 (6 bases each). V lost 3 bases and J lost 0, with 12 bases in between. The CDR3 extends over 15 amino acids. Germline CDR1 and CDR2: SGHTA and FQGNSA. CDR3: CASSLGGSLSYEQYF. The CDR3 nucleotides read TGTGCCAGCAGCTTGGGGGGCTCCCTCTCCTACGAGCAGTACTTC. Filled out from reference TRBV7-2 and TRBJ2-7, the complete variable domain reads GAGVSQSPSNKVTEKGKDVELRCDPISGHTALYWYRQSLGQGLEFLIYFQGNSAPDKSGLPSDRFSAERTGGSVSTLTIQRTQQEDSAVYLCASSLGGSLSYEQYFGPGTRLTVT.